This T cell receptor beta chain was sequenced for a study of shared clonotypes between healthy human individuals (TCRdb year 2020). With respect to the entire study: Three men and a couple of women, aged 18 to 49 years, made up the cohort. For each donor, CD4 naive and CD4 memory were each given three plates, CD8 naive was given two plates, and CD8 memory was given one plate. Between about 0.85 and 9.5 billion PBMCs per donor were obtained by leukapheresis. The study deeply sequenced blood TCR repertoires of about five healthy adults to estimate repertoire size and the extent of clonotype sharing between individuals. To increase sequencing depth and limit assay-specific biases, different laboratories used diverse techniques to prepare libraries and sequence TCR repertoires.

TCR CDR3 regions were amplified from genomic DNA by multiplex PCR using the deep immunoSEQ assay. Extracted genomic DNA from each cell subset was spread evenly across all wells of several immunoSEQ 96-well plates, with each plate serving as a replicate. For sorted subsets, about 0.2 ug genomic DNA, equal to 30,000 to 35,000 T cell genomes, was loaded into each replicate PCR. Purified libraries were quantified with a Qubit 3.0 fluorometer, sized on a Bioanalyzer 2100, and re-quantified with the KAPA Library Quantification kit. Every immunoSEQ 96-well plate was sequenced on a separate single-read 150-cycle Illumina NextSeq 550 flow cell. The paper's data handling went like this. Because the immunoSEQ output held only junctional sequences and lacked quality scores, the filtering could not match the filtering applied to full-length reads. To assign V/J genes and CDR3, sequences were annotated against IMGT germline references using PyIR, a Python wrapper for IgBLAST v1.9. Reads were removed for weak V/J assignments (E-value above 1e-6), missing CDR3, stop codons, out-of-frame junctions, or ambiguous translated residues. A V3J clonotype was defined by an identical inferred V gene, J gene, and CDR3 amino acid sequence. To compute the percentage overlap between repertoires, the number of shared unique clonotypes was divided by the size of the smaller repertoire. Repertoire richness was assessed with RTK rarefaction, the Chao1 estimator, and Recon v2.1 estimates of unobserved clonotypes. Generation probabilities for all TCRbeta clonotypes obtained by the gDNA method from a handful of donors were computed using OLGA. The clones in this table, taken by TCRdb from immuneACCESS, are in-frame only. Not every clone is retained; where verified, under half of the shortfall comes from an unresolved V gene, and the cause of the rest is unknown. The DNA was the basis for D and trimming; V, J and clone size are from that table. The sample includes about 700,000 clones, with approximately 79% observed a single time. Together, the top ten hold over 1.5% of the sample.

What the work shows at the level of the full study, not this receptor alone: Naive subsets generally had larger estimated clonotype richness than memory subsets. About 5% of naive CD4, roughly 3.6% of naive CD8, 2.3% of memory CD4, and over 0.35% of memory CD8 clonotypes were shared across several donors. Because the study included a small number of donors, the genetic and exposure-history diversity represented was limited. Higher generation probabilities were observed for clonotypes shared by all four sorted-subset donors than for non-shared clonotypes. Even with the large sequencing depth, rarefaction of the sorted-subset datasets indicated that sequencing was incomplete. Sampling was restricted to blood, and TCR repertoires in tissue are likely to differ from TCR repertoires in blood. Pairwise subsampling led to the expectation that sequencing depth would affect the degree of clonotype sharing among donors.

Comment on this clone: Its antigen is unknown. Base qualities were left out, and no much larger clone turns up one base away.

The cysteine opens and the phenylalanine closes a CDR3 of 21 amino acids. This entry keeps only the CDR3 DNA: 63 bases, framed from base 1. V is trimmed back by 5 bases and J by 6 bases, and the junction contains 27 bases that no gene match accounts for. Based on the germline V gene, the CDR1 and CDR2 sequences are MDHEN and SYDVKM. The donors were healthy, HIV-negative adults who had no recently reported acute infections or vaccinations. Every donor was a Caucasian adult residing in Nashville, Tennessee, USA. Magnetic negative selection was used to enrich CD4+ T cells, after which naive cells were positively selected on CD45RA and the negative fraction became the memory subset. Blood was obtained by leukapheresis, after which PBMCs were separated by Ficoll-Histopaque density gradient centrifugation and cryopreserved in liquid nitrogen vapor phase. Analytical flow cytometry was used to check the purity and quantity of each magnetically sorted T cell population. Genomic DNA was isolated from every sorted fraction and measured by UV absorbance on a Nanodrop 2000c.

This sequence uses TRBV28 and TRBJ2-1; a stretch of 8 junction bases matches TRBD2. Source material: memory CD4+ T cells sorted from blood. Interpreted using the paper, the cell subset or site label stands for: CD45RA-negative fraction. The sequence derives from a woman aged 25 to 39 in good health. Here the CDR3 is given as CASSQPRPGGALGRHSNEQFF. The nucleotide sequence reads as follows: TGTGCCAGCAGTCAACCCCGACCGGGGGGGGCGCTTGGTAGACACAGCAATGAGCAGTTCTTC.